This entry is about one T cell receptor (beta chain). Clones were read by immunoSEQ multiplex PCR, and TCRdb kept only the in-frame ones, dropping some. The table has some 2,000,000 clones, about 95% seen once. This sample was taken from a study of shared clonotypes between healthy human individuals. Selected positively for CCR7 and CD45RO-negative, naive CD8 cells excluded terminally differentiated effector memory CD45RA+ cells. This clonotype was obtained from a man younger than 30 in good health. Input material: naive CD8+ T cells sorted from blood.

The DNA of the CDR3 is TGTGCCAGCAGTTCCCCATATAATTCACCCCTCCACTTT. It codes for CASSSPYNSPLHF. The chain is built from TRBV6-1 and TRBJ1-6; D call uncertain. The V end was cut by 5 bases, the J end by 4 bases, with 6 bases between. This CDR3 region has 13 residues. Germline CDR1 is MNHNS and CDR2 is SASEGT.